This T cell receptor beta chain was sequenced during a study of blood T cell repertoires in COVID-19. The CDR3 is made up of 13 amino acids. V was pared by 7 bases and J by 1 base, with 2 bases of the junction left unmatched. CDR1 is LGHNT and CDR2 is FRNRAP in the germline V gene. Per the original data handling: Scientists estimated how many nucleated cells there were by amplifying reference gene primers. The assay was immunoSEQ multiplex PCR, and TCRdb's table has in-frame clones only and misses some. That table is the source of V, J and clone size, and D and trimming were worked out from the DNA. The table shows 130,000 or so clones, with around 81% occurring only once. In its sample, this clone was seen once.

Sample: peripheral blood. This clonotype was sampled from a woman aged 60-75 years with active or convalescent COVID-19. The chain is built from TRBV12-5 and TRBJ2-3; the match to TRBD2 covers 7 bases. In DNA form, the CDR3 reads TGTGCTAGTGTGGCGGGGGGCACAGATACGCAGTATTTT. Its protein product is CASVAGGTDTQYF.